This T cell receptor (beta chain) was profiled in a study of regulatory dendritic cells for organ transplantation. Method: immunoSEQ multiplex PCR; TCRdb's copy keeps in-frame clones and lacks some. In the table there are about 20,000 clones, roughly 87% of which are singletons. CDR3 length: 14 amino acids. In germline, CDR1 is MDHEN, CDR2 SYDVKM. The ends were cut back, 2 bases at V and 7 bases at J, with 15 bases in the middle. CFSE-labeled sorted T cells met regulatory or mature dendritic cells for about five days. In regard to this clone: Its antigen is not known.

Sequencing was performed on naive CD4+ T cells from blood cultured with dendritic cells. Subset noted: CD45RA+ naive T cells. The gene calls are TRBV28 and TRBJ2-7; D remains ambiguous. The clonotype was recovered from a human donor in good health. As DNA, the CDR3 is TGTGCCAGCAGTTTACCCGCCGGCCGAGGTGAGCAGTACTTC. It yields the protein CASSLPAGRGEQYF.